This T cell receptor beta chain emerged from a study of blood T cell repertoires in COVID-19. Turning to the study itself: There were acute and convalescent COVID-19 samples, and they came from the United States, Italy and Spain. PBMCs, B-cell-depleted T cells, or T cells provided the cDNA or gDNA that made up the material.

Original handling: Estimates of nucleated cell counts were drawn from the amplification of reference gene primers. TCRdb keeps only in-frame clones here, not all; method: immunoSEQ multiplex PCR. Clonal size and the V and J genes are those of that table, whereas D and trimming came from the DNA. The repertoire holds fewer than 200,000 clones, with approximately 86% as singletons. Trimming removed 2 bases from V and 5 bases from J, with 18 bases in between. Germline V gene lookup returns CDR1 MDHEN and CDR2 SYDVKM. CDR3 length equals 16 residues. The receptor was isolated from a woman in her sixties or seventies who had recovered from COVID-19. The rearrangement joins TRBV28 to TRBJ1-1; D perhaps matches TRBD1 (5 bases). The specimen sequenced was peripheral blood. CDR3 residues: CASSLLMKQGGTEAFF. The DNA of the CDR3 is TGTGCCAGCAGTTTACTAATGAAGCAGGGCGGTACTGAAGCTTTCTTT.